This TCR beta chain was recovered during a study of cytomegalovirus exposure and HLA in healthy donors. The PCR had 60 Vbeta and 13 Jbeta primers. Clones were read by immunoSEQ multiplex PCR, and TCRdb kept only the in-frame ones, dropping some. The sample gives about 150,000 clones, approximately 75% of which show up once; less than 1.1% is in the top ten. With regard to this clone: Its antigen remains unknown. The junction does not match germline at one end; this may be a read error. Other DNA sequences within the sample encode an identical CDR3.

Notes on the study in general: According to reports, the classifier identified cytomegalovirus status with high specificity and sensitivity.

This CDR3 contains 15 residues. Germline CDR1 MNHNY, CDR2 SVGAGI (reference sequence). Sequences were obtained from PBMCs. The rearrangement links TRBV6-6 to TRBJ1-1; 7 bases map to TRBD1. This receptor was taken from a male donor in good health and CMV-seronegative. Written as DNA, the CDR3 is TGTGCCAGCAGTAGAACGGGACAGCTAAACACTGAAGCTTTCTTC. Its translation is CASSRTGQLNTEAFF.